Below are 13 T cell receptor beta chains sequenced from a single sample in a study of T cells expressing NK-cell markers. TCRdb re-called the 5' RACE reads; every CDR3 protein appears as one record, without DNA. The sample is made up of about 380,000 distinct CDR3 sequences, and the top ten hold around 5.3% of it. Sequencing used blood T cells: a sorted CD56 or NKG2C T cell subset, CD4+ or CD8+ T cells, or bulk PBMC T cells (not recorded which). The receptors were gathered from a man aged 18-75 years in good health.

The gene calls are TRBV12-3 or TRBV12-4 and TRBJ1-6; TCRdb indicates TRBD1, and absent DNA this call remains unverified. The CDR3 loop spans 14 amino acids. This chain's CDR3 is CASSGRGSLSPLHF.

V gene TRBV28 combines with J gene TRBJ2-1; TCRdb proposes TRBD1, but this gene call is untestable without DNA. CDR1 is MDHEN and CDR2 is SYDVKM in the germline V gene. The CDR3 is made up of 17 amino acids. The CDR3 is CAIKNQKAGTGADEQFF.

The chain is built from TRBV24-1 and TRBJ2-1; the D call of TRBD1 rests on TCRdb alone, since no DNA is present to check it. This CDR3 contains 18 residues. Per germline, CDR1 KGHDR and CDR2 SFDVKD. The CDR3 sequence: CATSDPRNGGGPNNEQFF.

The chain uses TRBV20-1 and TRBJ2-2; TCRdb indicates TRBD2, and absent DNA this call remains unverified. Per germline, CDR1 DFQATT and CDR2 SNEGSKA (reference sequence). The CDR3 has 15 residues. The CDR3 region is CSAWARTGNTGELFF.

This chain joins TRBV7-2 and TRBJ2-3. CDR3 size: 12 residues. CDR1 is SGHTA, CDR2 FQGNSA, per germline. The CDR3 sequence is CASSLISGVQYF.

The chain combines TRBV7-2 with TRBJ1-5; TCRdb returns TRBD1, unconfirmable since there is no DNA. Germline assignment: CDR1 SGHTA and CDR2 FQGNSA. The CDR3 is made up of 16 amino acids. This CDR3 reads CASSPHGGLIYQPQHF.

CDR3: CASSLTVALADTQYF. The chain has TRBV5-1 and TRBJ2-3; TCRdb's D call of TRBD2 is untestable without DNA. The CDR3 length is 15 residues. Germline-derived CDR1 and CDR2 are SGHRS and YFSETQ.

V gene TRBV7-2 combines with J gene TRBJ2-7; TCRdb reports TRBD2, a call that lacks DNA to check it against. Germline assignment: CDR1 SGHTA and CDR2 FQGNSA. This CDR3 region has 16 residues. Here the CDR3 reads CASSQGRVGSGGEQYF.

This rearrangement joins TRBV28 to TRBJ2-7; the TCRdb D gene call, TRBD1, has no DNA to confirm it. The CDR3 is 15 amino acids. CDR1 is MDHEN, CDR2 SYDVKM, per germline. The CDR3 reads CASKLSGGNSYEQYF.

V and J are TRBV20-1 and TRBJ2-7; the TCRdb D gene call, TRBD1, has no DNA to confirm it. Germline V lookup: CDR1 DFQATT, CDR2 SNEGSKA (reference sequence). CDR3 length: 15 amino acids. The CDR3 loop reads CSASNSGKPTPEQYF.

This chain joins TRBV5-5 and TRBJ1-1; lacking DNA, the TRBD1 call made by TCRdb goes unchecked. Germline lookup yields CDR1 SGHKS and CDR2 YYEKEE (reference sequence). This CDR3 spans 14 amino acids. CDR3 amino acids: CASYRGQVNTEAFF.

This chain links TRBV10-2 with TRBJ2-2; TCRdb's D call of TRBD1 is untestable without DNA. In germline, CDR1 is WSHSY, CDR2 SAAADI. CDR3 length equals 13 residues. The chain's CDR3 is CASTPTRPGELFF.

V gene TRBV7-9 combines with J gene TRBJ2-7. The CDR3 runs to 13 residues. Germline values: CDR1 SEHNR, CDR2 FQNEAQ (reference sequence). The CDR3 sequence: CASSFGYSYEQYF.